These 18 T cell receptor beta chains came from one sample sequenced in a study of T cells in Graves' hyperthyroidism and ophthalmopathy. What was amplified from RNA transcripts were TCR beta CDR3 regions. HTBI primers were the set used in a first-round RT-PCR of the TCR CDR3. Using its own MiXCR run on the multiplex PCR reads, TCRdb lists one record per CDR3 protein. Here the sample spans around 610,000 distinct CDR3 sequences, 14% to 15% being singletons. Input material: blood. The receptors come from a woman aged 40 to 50 with Graves' ophthalmopathy.

J is TRBJ1-5 and V is TRBV5-1, with D uncertain. Germline V gene lookup returns CDR1 SGHRS and CDR2 YFSETQ. The CDR3 totals 13 residues. V lost 1 base, J lost 5 bases, and 7 bases lay in between. The CDR3 loop reads CASSLWPDQPQHF. The CDR3 DNA sequence: TGCGCCAGCAGCTTGTGGCCTGATCAGCCCCAGCATTTT.

The CDR3 protein is CSARETSGRSYNEQFF. The DNA for the CDR3 is TGCAGTGCTAGAGAGACTAGCGGGAGGTCCTACAATGAGCAGTTCTTC. The rearrangement joins TRBV20-1 to TRBJ2-1; 13 positions match TRBD2. J was trimmed by 1 base and V by 0 bases; bases with no gene match: 0. This CDR3 is 16 amino acids long. Germline V gene data show CDR1 as DFQATT and CDR2 as SNEGSKA (reference sequence).

This clonotype was counted ten times or more. For the CDR3, the DNA is TGTGCCAGCAGTGTAGCCCCTCTCTCCTACGAGCAGTACTTC. Its translation: CASSVAPLSYEQYF. The J gene is TRBJ2-7, the V gene TRBV2; D is unresolved. This CDR3 contains 14 residues. The V and J ends lost 4 bases and 0 bases respectively, with 10 bases between them. The germline gives CDR1 SNHLY, CDR2 FYNNEI.

This clonotype was detected only a few times. Here the CDR3 reads CSATQANTGELFF. The CDR3 region has the DNA TGCAGTGCTACGCAGGCGAACACCGGGGAGCTGTTTTTT. The chain is built from TRBV20-1 and TRBJ2-2; unclear D gene. This CDR3 region has 13 residues. CDR1 is DFQATT, CDR2 SNEGSKA, per germline (reference sequence). Trimming removed 4 bases at V and 0 bases at J, with 6 bases between.

This clonotype was detected many times. One end of the junction fails to match germline, which may point to a read error. This chain links TRBV28 with TRBJ2-7, with D unresolved. Germline CDR1 and CDR2: MDHEN and SYDVKM. The CDR3 length is 12 residues. The CDR3 here is CASSLGVLEPYF. CDR3 coding DNA: TGTGCCAGCAGTTTAGGGGTTCTGGAGCCGTACTTC.

V and J are TRBV12-3 or TRBV12-4 and TRBJ1-1; 8 nucleotides align to TRBD1. The CDR3 contains 12 residues. V dropped 5 bases and J dropped 11; count of bases not matched to a gene: 7. CDR3 bases: TGTGCCAGCAGTCGGACAGGGACAGGTGCTTTCTTT. It encodes CASSRTGTGAFF.

In this sample, this clonotype turned up once. The rearrangement links TRBV12-3 or TRBV12-4 to TRBJ1-5; D possibly corresponds to TRBD1 (5 bases). The CDR3 runs 15 residues. V lost 2 bases and J lost 6, with 14 bases in between. As DNA, the CDR3 is TGTGCCAGCAGTTTAACTTGGGGGGGGGGTCAGCCCCAGCATTTT. Translation: CASSLTWGGGQPQHF.

This clonotype has at least ten counts. This sequence joins TRBV28 and TRBJ2-5; 13 bases align to TRBD2. The CDR3 has 16 residues. Germline trimming cut 4 bases from V and 3 bases from J; bases unmatched to any gene: 5. The germline CDR1 and CDR2 sequences are MDHEN and SYDVKM. In DNA, the CDR3 is TGTGCCAGCAGTTCGGGACTAGCGGGAATGGAAGAGACCCAGTACTTC. The encoded protein is CASSSGLAGMEETQYF.

This clonotype was detected only a few times. The chain employs TRBV18 and TRBJ1-1; perhaps TRBD1 as D (6 bases). CDR1 is KGHSH and CDR2 is LQKENI in the germline V gene. V lost 3 bases and J lost 2, with 13 bases in between. The CDR3 sequence is 15 residues long. The CDR3 here is CASSPRGTPNTEAFF. CDR3 bases: TGTGCCAGCTCACCGAGGGGGACACCTAACACTGAAGCTTTCTTT.

The V gene is TRBV19, the J gene TRBJ2-7; TRBD1 matches at 7 bases. Germline V gives CDR1 LNHDA, CDR2 SQIVND (reference sequence). The junction had 7 bases not matched to a gene; V was cut back by 5 bases and J by 0 bases. CDR3 length: 15 residues. The DNA for the CDR3 is TGTGCCAGTAGTTCCCGGGACAGTCTCTCCTACGAGCAGTACTTC. Translated, it gives CASSSRDSLSYEQYF.

This clonotype was observed many times. The rearrangement joins TRBV20-1 to TRBJ2-7; 7 nucleotides align to TRBD2. The CDR3 is 13 amino acids. With 6 bases clipped from V and 2 bases from J, the junction kept 7 bases outside the gene matches. Germline V gives CDR1 DFQATT, CDR2 SNEGSKA (reference sequence). The CDR3 coding sequence is TGCAGTGCAAATTCCGGGACTACCTACGAGCAGTACTTC. Encoded protein: CSANSGTTYEQYF.

This clonotype was seen at least ten times. The chain combines TRBV7-2 with TRBJ1-1; 8 bases match TRBD1. The V gene's germline CDR1 is SGHTA and CDR2 FQGNSA. The junction had 5 bases not matched to a gene; V was cut back by 6 bases and J by 5 bases. The CDR3 consists of 13 residues. The CDR3 protein is CASRITGGTEAFF. The CDR3 coding sequence is TGTGCCAGCAGAATCACAGGGGGTACTGAAGCTTTCTTT.

This clonotype occurred a few times. Since a much larger clone is just one base distant, this may be a read error. The chain joins TRBV20-1 to TRBJ1-5; TRBD1 matches at 9 bases. Germline V gene lookup returns CDR1 DFQATT and CDR2 SNEGSKA (reference sequence). V lost 0 bases and J lost 4; bases outside the gene matches: 7. This CDR3 is 16 amino acids long. DNA of the CDR3: TGCAGTGCTAGAGATCTTTGGGACAGGGCTAATCAGCCCCAGCATTTT. The encoded protein is CSARDLWDRANQPQHF.

This clonotype has only a few counts. CDR3 protein: CASRWRDRDGELFF. DNA of the CDR3: TGTGCCAGCAGGTGGCGGGACAGGGACGGGGAGCTGTTTTTT. The rearrangement joins TRBV4-2 to TRBJ2-2, with TRBD1 matching over 9 bases. The CDR3 covers 14 residues. The germline gives CDR1 LGHNA, CDR2 YNFKEQ. The V gene end was trimmed by 6 bases and the J gene end by 7 bases; junction bases not matched to a gene: 6.

This clonotype was seen more than once but under ten times. The gene calls are TRBV7-2 and TRBJ2-7, with 10 bases fitting TRBD2. V shed 3 bases, J shed 9 bases, and the junction held 8 bases outside the gene matches. The CDR3 spans 14 residues. Germline CDR1 SGHTA, CDR2 FQGNSA. In DNA, the CDR3 is TGTGCCAGCAGCTTGGGCCTAGCGGGAGCCCGGCAGTACTTC. Protein: CASSLGLAGARQYF.

This clonotype was recorded only once. A much larger clone differs by one base, so this may be a read error. The chain uses TRBV10-3 and TRBJ2-7, with TRBD2 matching 12 bases. CDR1 ENHRY and CDR2 SYGVKD come from the germline V gene. The CDR3 contains 15 residues. CDR3 DNA sequence: TGTTCCTCTGCCCGAACCGGGACTAGCGGGTACGAGCAGTACTTC. Translation gives CSSARTGTSGYEQYF.

A remark on this clonotype: The conserved final phenylalanine or tryptophan is absent from the CDR3, which likely points to a read error. The DNA is left out, because the CDR3 cannot be placed on it with certainty; the CDR3 is given as TCRdb lists it. The J gene is TRBJ1-3, the V gene TRBV18; the table's D call, TRBD1, has no DNA check behind it. The CDR3 is 12 residues long, ends included. Germline V gene data show CDR1 as KGHSH and CDR2 as LQKENI. This chain's CDR3 is CASSPSRTGPVI.

Of note for this clonotype: A much larger clone sits a single nucleotide away, making a read error possible. The chain's CDR3 is CAIRQGFGTEAFF. The CDR3 DNA reads TGTGCCATCAGACAGGGTTTCGGCACTGAAGCTTTCTTT. This chain connects TRBV2 to TRBJ1-1, with TRBD1 identical over 7 bases. V shed 10 bases and J 4 bases; nucleotides not matched to a gene: 9. The CDR3 totals 13 residues. CDR1 and CDR2 (germline): SNHLY, FYNNEI.